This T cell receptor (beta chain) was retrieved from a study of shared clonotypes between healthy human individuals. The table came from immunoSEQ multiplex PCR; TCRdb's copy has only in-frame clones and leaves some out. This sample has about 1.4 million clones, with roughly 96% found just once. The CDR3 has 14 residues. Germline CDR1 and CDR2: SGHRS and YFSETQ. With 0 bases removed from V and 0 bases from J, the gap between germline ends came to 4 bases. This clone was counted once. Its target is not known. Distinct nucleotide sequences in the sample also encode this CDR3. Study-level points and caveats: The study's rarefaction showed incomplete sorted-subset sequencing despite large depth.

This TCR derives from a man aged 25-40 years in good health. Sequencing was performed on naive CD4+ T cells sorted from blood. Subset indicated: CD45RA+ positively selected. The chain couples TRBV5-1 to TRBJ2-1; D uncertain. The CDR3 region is CASSLESSYNEQFF. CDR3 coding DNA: TGCGCCAGCAGCTTGGAGAGCTCCTACAATGAGCAGTTCTTC.